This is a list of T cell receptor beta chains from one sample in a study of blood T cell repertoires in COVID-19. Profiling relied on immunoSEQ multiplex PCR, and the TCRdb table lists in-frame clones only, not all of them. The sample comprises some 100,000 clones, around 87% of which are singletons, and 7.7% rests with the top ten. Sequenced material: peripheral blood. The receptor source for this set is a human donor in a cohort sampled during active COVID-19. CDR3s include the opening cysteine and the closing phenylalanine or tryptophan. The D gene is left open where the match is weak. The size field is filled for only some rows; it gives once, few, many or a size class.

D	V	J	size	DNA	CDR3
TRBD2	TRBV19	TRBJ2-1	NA	TGTGCCAGTAGAGGGACTAGCGGATACAATGAGCAGTTCTTC	CASRGTSGYNEQFF
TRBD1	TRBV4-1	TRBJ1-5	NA	TGCGCCAGCAGCCAAGCGGGACAGAAATATAGCAATCAGCCCCAGCATTTT	CASSQAGQKYSNQPQHF
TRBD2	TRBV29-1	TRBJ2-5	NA	TGCAGCGTAAAGACAGCAGCGGGACTAGCGGGGGTCAAAAGGGAGACCCAGTACTTC	CSVKTAAGLAGVKRETQYF
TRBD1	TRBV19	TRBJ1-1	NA	TGTGCCAGTAGTAAAGACAGGGCCGGCACTGAAGCTTTCTTT	CASSKDRAGTEAFF
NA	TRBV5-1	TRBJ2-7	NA	TGCGCCAGCAACTCCGATGCAGGGGGGAAATTATACGAGCAGTACTTC	CASNSDAGGKLYEQYF
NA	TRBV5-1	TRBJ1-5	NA	TGCGCCAGCTGCGATAATTGCGCCAATCAGCCCCAGCATTTT	CASCDNCANQPQHF
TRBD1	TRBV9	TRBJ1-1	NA	TGTGCCAGCAGCGCTCGGACAGGGATGAACACTGAAGCTTTCTTT	CASSARTGMNTEAFF
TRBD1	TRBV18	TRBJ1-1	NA	TGTGCCAGCTCACCTTCAGGGGGTTTCACTGAAGCTTTCTTT	CASSPSGGFTEAFF
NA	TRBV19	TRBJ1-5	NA	TGTGCCACCATGGGGGGGAACCAGCCCCAGCATTTT	CATMGGNQPQHF
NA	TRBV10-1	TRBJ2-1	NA	TGCGCCAGCAGTGAAGGCAGGGGTCCCTACAATGAGCAGTTCTTC	CASSEGRGPYNEQFF
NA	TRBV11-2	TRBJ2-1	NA	TGTGCCAGCAGCTTAGAGAGGACACTTGAGCAGTTCTTC	CASSLERTLEQFF
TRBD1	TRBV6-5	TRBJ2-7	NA	TGTGCCAGCAGGCCGGGACAGGGGGCCTACGAGCAGTACTTC	CASRPGQGAYEQYF
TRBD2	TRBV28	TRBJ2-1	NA	TGTGCCAGCATTTTTCACACCCGACTAGCTTTACAAGACAATGAGCAGTTCTTC	CASIFHTRLALQDNEQFF
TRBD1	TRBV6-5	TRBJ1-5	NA	TGTGCCAGCATACTAATGGACAGGGCGGAACAGCCCCAGCATTTT	CASILMDRAEQPQHF
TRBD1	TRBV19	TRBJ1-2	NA	TGTGCCAGTAGTATACCGGGACAGGCGCTCAGGGGATTTGGCTACACCTTC	CASSIPGQALRGFGYTF
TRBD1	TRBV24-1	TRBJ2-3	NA	TGTGCCACCAGTGATTTGTCCCAGGGGGCAAGCACAGATACGCAGTATTTT	CATSDLSQGASTDTQYF
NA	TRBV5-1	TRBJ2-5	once	TGCGCCAGCAGCTTGGCACAGCATCAAGAGACCCAGTACTTC	CASSLAQHQETQYF
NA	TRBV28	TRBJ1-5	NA	TGTGCCAGCACGACCGACAGGCTCCCCACTCAGCCCCAGCATTTT	CASTTDRLPTQPQHF